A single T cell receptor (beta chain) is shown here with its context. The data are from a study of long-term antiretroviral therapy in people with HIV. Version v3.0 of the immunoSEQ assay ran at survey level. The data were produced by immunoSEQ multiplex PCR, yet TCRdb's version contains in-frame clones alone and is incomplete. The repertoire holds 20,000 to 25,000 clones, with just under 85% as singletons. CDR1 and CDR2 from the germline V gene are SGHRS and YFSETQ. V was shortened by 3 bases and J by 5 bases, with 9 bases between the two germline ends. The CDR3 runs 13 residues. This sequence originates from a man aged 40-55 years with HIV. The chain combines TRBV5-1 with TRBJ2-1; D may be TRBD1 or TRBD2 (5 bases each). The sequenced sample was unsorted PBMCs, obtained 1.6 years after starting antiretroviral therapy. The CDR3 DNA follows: TGCGCCAGCAGCTCCAGGGAGAACAATGAGCAGTTCTTC. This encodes CASSSRENNEQFF. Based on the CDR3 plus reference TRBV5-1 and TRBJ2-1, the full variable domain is KAGVTQTPRYLIKTRGQQVTLSCSPISGHRSVSWYQQTPGQGLQFLFEYFSETQRNKGNFPGRFSGRQFSNSRSEMNVSTLELGDSALYLCASSSRENNEQFFGPGTRLTVL.